This T cell receptor (beta chain) was captured in a study of control samples from healthy donors and cancer patients. Using immunoSEQ multiplex PCR, the repertoire was profiled, and TCRdb retains in-frame clones only, with some absent. The data contain about 160,000 clones, roughly 94% of them singletons. Germline V gene data show CDR1 as LGHNA and CDR2 as YSLEER. The CDR3 is made up of 15 amino acids. Losses at the gene ends were 0 bases for V and 6 bases for J; bases not matched to a gene: 4. Sequencing used blood. The chain has TRBV4-3 and TRBJ2-2; the match to TRBD1 covers 7 bases. The receptor's source is a woman aged 40 to 50 in good health. The CDR3 sequence: CASSQEGGDAGELFF. The CDR3, as DNA: TGCGCCAGCAGCCAAGAAGGGGGCGACGCCGGGGAGCTGTTTTTT.